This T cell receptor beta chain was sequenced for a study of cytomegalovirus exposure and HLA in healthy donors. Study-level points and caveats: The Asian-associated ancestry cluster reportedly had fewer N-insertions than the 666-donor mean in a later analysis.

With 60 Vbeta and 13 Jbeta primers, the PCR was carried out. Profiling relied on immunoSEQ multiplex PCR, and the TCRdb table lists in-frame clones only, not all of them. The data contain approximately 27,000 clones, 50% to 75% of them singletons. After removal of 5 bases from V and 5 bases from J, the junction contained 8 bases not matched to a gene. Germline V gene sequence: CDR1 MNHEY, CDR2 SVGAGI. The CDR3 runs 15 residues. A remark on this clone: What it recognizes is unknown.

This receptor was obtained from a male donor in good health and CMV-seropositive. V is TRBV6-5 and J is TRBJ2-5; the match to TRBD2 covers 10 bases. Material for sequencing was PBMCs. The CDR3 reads CASSRTSGLGETQYF. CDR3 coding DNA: TGTGCCAGCAGTCGGACTAGCGGTCTAGGGGAGACCCAGTACTTC.